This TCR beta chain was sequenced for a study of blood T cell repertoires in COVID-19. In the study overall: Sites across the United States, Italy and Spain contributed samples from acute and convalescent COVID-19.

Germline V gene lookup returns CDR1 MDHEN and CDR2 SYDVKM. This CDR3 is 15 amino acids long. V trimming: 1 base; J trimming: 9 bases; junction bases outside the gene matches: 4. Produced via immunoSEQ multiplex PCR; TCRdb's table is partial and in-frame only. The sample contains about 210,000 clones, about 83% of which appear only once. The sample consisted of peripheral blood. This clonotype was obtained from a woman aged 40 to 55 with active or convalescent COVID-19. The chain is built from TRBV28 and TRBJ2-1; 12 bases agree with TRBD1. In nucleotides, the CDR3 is TGTGCCAGCAGTTTATTAGGGACAGGGGGCAGTGAGCAGTTCTTC. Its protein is CASSLLGTGGSEQFF.